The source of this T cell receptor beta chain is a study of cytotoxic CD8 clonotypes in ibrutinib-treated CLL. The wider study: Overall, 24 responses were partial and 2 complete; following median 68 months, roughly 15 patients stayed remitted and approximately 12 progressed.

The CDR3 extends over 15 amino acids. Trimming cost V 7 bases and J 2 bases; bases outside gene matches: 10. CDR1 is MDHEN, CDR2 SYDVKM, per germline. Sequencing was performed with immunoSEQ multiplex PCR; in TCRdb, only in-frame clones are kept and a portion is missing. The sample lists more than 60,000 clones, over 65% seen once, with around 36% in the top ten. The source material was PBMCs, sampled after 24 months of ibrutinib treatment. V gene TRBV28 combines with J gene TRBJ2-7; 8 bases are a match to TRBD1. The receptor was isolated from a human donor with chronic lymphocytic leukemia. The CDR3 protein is CASTGPGGNAYEQYF. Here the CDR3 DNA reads TGTGCCAGCACCGGACCAGGGGGCAACGCCTACGAGCAGTACTTC.